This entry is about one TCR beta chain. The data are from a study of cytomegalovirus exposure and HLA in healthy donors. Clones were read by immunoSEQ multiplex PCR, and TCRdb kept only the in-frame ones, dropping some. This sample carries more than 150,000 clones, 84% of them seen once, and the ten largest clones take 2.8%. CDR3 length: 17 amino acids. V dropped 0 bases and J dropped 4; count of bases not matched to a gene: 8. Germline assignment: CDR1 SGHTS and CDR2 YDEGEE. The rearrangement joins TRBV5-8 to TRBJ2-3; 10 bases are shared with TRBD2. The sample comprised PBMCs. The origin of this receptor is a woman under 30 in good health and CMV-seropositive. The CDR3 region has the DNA TGTGCCAGCAGCTTGGACAGCGGGGGGGCCTGGGCAGATACGCAGTATTTT. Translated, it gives CASSLDSGGAWADTQYF. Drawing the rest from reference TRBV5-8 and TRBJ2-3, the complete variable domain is EAGVTQSPTHLIKTRGQQATLRCSPISGHTSVYWYQQALGLGLQFLLWYDEGEERNRGNFPPRFSGRQFPNYSSELNVNALELEDSALYLCASSLDSGGAWADTQYFGPGTRLTVL.